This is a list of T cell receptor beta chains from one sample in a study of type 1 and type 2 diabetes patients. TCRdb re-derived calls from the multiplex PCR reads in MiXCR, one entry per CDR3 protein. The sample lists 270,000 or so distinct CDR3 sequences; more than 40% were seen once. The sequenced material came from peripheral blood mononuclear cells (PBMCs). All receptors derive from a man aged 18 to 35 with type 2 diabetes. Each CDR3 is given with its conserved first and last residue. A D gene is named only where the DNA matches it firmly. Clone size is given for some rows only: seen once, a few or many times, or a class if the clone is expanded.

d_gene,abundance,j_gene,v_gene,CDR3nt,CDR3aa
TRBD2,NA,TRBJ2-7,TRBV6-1,TGTGCCAGCAGTGAAGAATTTGACGGGACTAGCGGGGTCACCGAGCAGTACTTC,CASSEEFDGTSGVTEQYF
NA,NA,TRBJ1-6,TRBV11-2,TGTGCCAGCAGCTCCTACAGGGAGAGGGGCCTGTTTTCACCCCTCCACTTT,CASSSYRERGLFSPLHF
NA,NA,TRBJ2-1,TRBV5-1,TGCGCCAGCAGCTTGGAGTCAGGGGTACATCAGCAGTTCTTC,CASSLESGVHQQFF
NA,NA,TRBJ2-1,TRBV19,TGTGCCAGTAGTATGGGGGCTTCGAACAATGAGCAGTTCTTC,CASSMGASNNEQFF
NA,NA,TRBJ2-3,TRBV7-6,TGTGCCAGCAGCTTAGGGAGGTTTGTGGATACGCAGTATTTT,CASSLGRFVDTQYF
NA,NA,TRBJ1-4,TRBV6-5,TGTGCCAGCAGTTACGGGAGGAATCAAAATGAAAAACTGTTTTTT,CASSYGRNQNEKLFF
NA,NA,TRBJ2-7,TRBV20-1,TGCAGTGCAGAGGGCAGGGGGGGCTCCTACGAGCAGTACTTC,CSAEGRGGSYEQYF
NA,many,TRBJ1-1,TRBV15,TGTGCCACCAGCAGATCGCCCCCTGAAGCTTTCTTT,CATSRSPPEAFF
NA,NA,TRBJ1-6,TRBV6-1,TGTGCCAGCAGTTTGCGACAGGAGGGGGTATCACCCCTCCACTTT,CASSLRQEGVSPLHF
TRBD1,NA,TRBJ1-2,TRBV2,TGTGCCAGCACCGAGGGACAGGGGCTGCAGGGCTACACCTTC,CASTEGQGLQGYTF
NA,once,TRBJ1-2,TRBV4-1,TGCGCCAGCAGCCTCCGGGACGAGGACTATGGCTACACCTTC,CASSLRDEDYGYTF
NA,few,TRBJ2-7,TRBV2,TGTGCCAGCAGTTTACTCGCCTACGAGCAGTACTTC,CASSLLAYEQYF
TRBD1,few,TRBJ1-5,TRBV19,TGTGCCAGTAGTACACAGGGGGTTGGACAGCCCCAGCATTTT,CASSTQGVGQPQHF
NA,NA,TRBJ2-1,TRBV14,TGTGCCAGCAGCCAGTGGGCAGACCCTCCCTACGATGAGCAGTTCTTC,CASSQWADPPYDEQFF
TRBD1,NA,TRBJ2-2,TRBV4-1,TGCGCCAGCAGCCATAGACAGGGTATGGACACCGGGGAGCTGTTTTTT,CASSHRQGMDTGELFF
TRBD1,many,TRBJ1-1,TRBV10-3,TGTGCCATCACCGACGGGACAGAAGTAGCTGAAGCTTTCTTT,CAITDGTEVAEAFF
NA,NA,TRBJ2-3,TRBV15,TGTGCCACCAGCAGACAGCACACAGATACGCAGTATTTT,CATSRQHTDTQYF
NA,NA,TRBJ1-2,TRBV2,TGTGCCAGCAGTAATTTGACACGGGCCTATGGCTACACCTTC,CASSNLTRAYGYTF
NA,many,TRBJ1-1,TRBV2,TGTGCCAGCACACAGGAGCTGAACACTGAAGCTTTCTTT,CASTQELNTEAFF
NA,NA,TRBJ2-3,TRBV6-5,TGTGCCAGCAGTTACCGGGACGGAGGCACAGATACGCAGTATTTT,CASSYRDGGTDTQYF
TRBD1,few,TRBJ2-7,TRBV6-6,TGTGCCAGCAGTTACGACAGGGTCTCCCACGAGCAGTACTTC,CASSYDRVSHEQYF
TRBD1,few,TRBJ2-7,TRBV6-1,TGTGCCAGCAGTGAATGGTATCGAGACAGGGATTATTCGCGCTCCGAGCAGTACTTC,CASSEWYRDRDYSRSEQYF
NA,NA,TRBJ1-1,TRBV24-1,TGTGCCACCAACTCGGGAGACCGGACTGAAGCTTTCTTT,CATNSGDRTEAFF
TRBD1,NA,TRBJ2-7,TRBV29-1,TGCAGCGTGAGGGTCCGGGACAGGGATAACAGCGAGCAGTACTTC,CSVRVRDRDNSEQYF
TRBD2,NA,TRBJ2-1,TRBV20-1,TGCAGTGCTAGAGATGGGGCGGGAGACGAAAGTAATGAGCAGTTCTTC,CSARDGAGDESNEQFF
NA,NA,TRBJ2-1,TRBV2,TGTGCCAGCCTCCCCTACAATGAGCAGTTCTTC,CASLPYNEQFF
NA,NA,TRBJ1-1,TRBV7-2,TGTGCCAGGTTCACGGGACTAATGACTGAAGCTTTCTTT,CARFTGLMTEAFF
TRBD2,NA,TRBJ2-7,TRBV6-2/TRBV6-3,TGTGCCAGCAGTTACTCTACGACTAGCGGGAGTTGGGAGCAGTACTTC,CASSYSTTSGSWEQYF
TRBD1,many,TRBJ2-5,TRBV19,TGTGCCAGTAGTGAGGACAGGTCCCAGTACTTC,CASSEDRSQYF
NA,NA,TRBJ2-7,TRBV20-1,TGCAGTGCTAGTGGTCAGAGCAAGACCTACGAGCAGTACTTC,CSASGQSKTYEQYF
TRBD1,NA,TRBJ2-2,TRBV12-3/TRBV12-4,TGTGCCAGCAAAGGGTTGACAGGGGTCGGGGAGCTGTTTTTT,CASKGLTGVGELFF
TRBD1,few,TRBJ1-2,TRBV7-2,TGTGCCAGCAGCCCGGACAGGGACTATGGCTACACCTTC,CASSPDRDYGYTF
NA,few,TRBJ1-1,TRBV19,TGTGCCAGCAAGCAGTCCCAGGGGCTGGGGACTGAAGCTTTCTTT,CASKQSQGLGTEAFF
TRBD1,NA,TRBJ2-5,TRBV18,TGTGCCAGCTCACCACCTGCAGGGGGCCAGACCCAGTACTTC,CASSPPAGGQTQYF
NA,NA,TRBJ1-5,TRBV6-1,TGTGCCAGCAGGATCCAAACAGGTGTTGAGCAGCCCCAGCATTTT,CASRIQTGVEQPQHF
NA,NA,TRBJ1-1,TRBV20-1,TGCAGTGCTAGAGGGAGGACGAGCGGGGCGTACACTGAAGCTTTCTTT,CSARGRTSGAYTEAFF
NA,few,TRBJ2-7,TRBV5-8,TGTGCCAGCAGCCCCTTGGGCCCACAATTCCGCTACGAGCAGTACTTC,CASSPLGPQFRYEQYF
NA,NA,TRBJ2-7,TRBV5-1,TGCGCCAGCAGCTTGGTGCAGGATGCCTACGAGCAGTACTTC,CASSLVQDAYEQYF
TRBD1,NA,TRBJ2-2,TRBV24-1,TGTGCCACCAGTGACCGGACAGGGAGGAGTTCCGGGGAGCTGTTTTTT,CATSDRTGRSSGELFF
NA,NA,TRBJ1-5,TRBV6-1,TGTGCCAGCAGCCCCGAAGGGTTCGGCAATCAGCCCCAGCATTTT,CASSPEGFGNQPQHF
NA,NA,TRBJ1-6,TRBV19,TGTGCCAGTAGTGCTTGGGATTCCTATAATTCACCCCTCCACTTT,CASSAWDSYNSPLHF